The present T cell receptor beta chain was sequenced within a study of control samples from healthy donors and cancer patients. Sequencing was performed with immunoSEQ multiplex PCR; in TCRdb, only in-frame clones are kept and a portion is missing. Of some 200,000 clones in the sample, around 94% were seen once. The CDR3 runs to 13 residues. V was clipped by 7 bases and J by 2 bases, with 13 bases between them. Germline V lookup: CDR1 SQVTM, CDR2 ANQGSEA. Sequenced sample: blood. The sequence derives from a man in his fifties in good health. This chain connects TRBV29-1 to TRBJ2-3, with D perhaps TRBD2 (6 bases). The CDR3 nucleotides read TGCAGCGCCAGGCGGGGTTCCACAGATACGCAGTATTTT. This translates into CSARRGSTDTQYF.